The present T cell receptor (beta chain) was sequenced within a study of T cells in Graves' hyperthyroidism and ophthalmopathy. Study context: Upon initial diagnosis and before any treatment, peripheral blood was collected.

RNA transcripts provided the source from which TCR beta CDR3 regions were amplified. First-round RT-PCR targeting the TCR CDR3 was performed with the HTBI primer set. MiXCR, applied by TCRdb to the multiplex PCR reads, yields one record per CDR3 protein. The profile shows fewer than 650,000 distinct CDR3 sequences, about 15% of them singletons. Many counts were recorded for this clonotype. CDR1 is MNHEY, CDR2 SVGAGI, per germline. Trimming removed 2 bases at V and 1 base at J, with 6 bases between. The CDR3 contains 14 residues. Clinical symptoms, serum thyroxine, TRAb, thyroid ultrasound and orbital computed tomography established diagnosis.

The chain carries TRBV6-5 and TRBJ1-5, with D maybe TRBD1 (5 bases). Input material: blood. The origin of this receptor is a middle-aged woman with Graves' ophthalmopathy. The CDR3 DNA reads as TGTGCCAGCAGTTACGGGGGAAGCAATCAGCCCCAGCATTTT. Its translation: CASSYGGSNQPQHF.